The 23 T cell receptor beta chains below were found in one sample sequenced in a study of blood T cell repertoires in COVID-19. Assay used: immunoSEQ multiplex PCR; TCRdb lists only in-frame clones, some missing. The data hold 310,000 or so clones, with around 88% observed a single time. Sequenced material: peripheral blood. These receptors came from a woman aged 45-65 years with acute or convalescent COVID-19.

This clone was counted a single time. The DNA of the CDR3 is TGTGCCAGCAGTCCCGGGGTGGGATACCAAGAGACCCAGTACTTC. Translation gives CASSPGVGYQETQYF. The V call is TRBV27, the J call TRBJ2-5; D is perhaps TRBD2 (5 bases). CDR1 and CDR2 (germline): MNHEY, SMNVEV (reference sequence). The CDR3 consists of 15 residues. Trimming stripped 5 bases from V and 0 bases from J, with 13 bases between.

The chain recombines TRBV14 with TRBJ2-3; 8 bases are shared with TRBD1. This CDR3 spans 17 amino acids. J gave up 2 bases and V 1 base, and 8 bases lay outside the gene matches. The V gene's germline CDR1 is SGHDN and CDR2 FVKESK. CDR3 coding DNA: TGTGCCAGCAGCCAAGGTTCCCTGGACAGGGACACAGATACGCAGTATTTT. Protein: CASSQGSLDRDTDTQYF. Using reference TRBV14 and TRBJ2-3 for the parts outside the CDR3, the full variable domain is EAGVTQFPSHSVIEKGQTVTLRCDPISGHDNLYWYRRVMGKEIKFLLHFVKESKQDESGMPNNRFLAERTGGTYSTLKVQPAELEDSGVYFCASSQGSLDRDTDTQYFGPGTRLTVL.

This chain uses TRBV19 with TRBJ1-1, with 12 bases lining up with TRBD1. The CDR3 runs 15 residues. CDR1 and CDR2 from the germline V gene are LNHDA and SQIVND (reference sequence). After removal of 5 bases from V and 5 bases from J, the junction contained 6 bases not matched to a gene. The CDR3 bases are TGTGCCAGTAGTGCCCGGGACAGGGGGCGGACTGAAGCTTTCTTT. It specifies CASSARDRGRTEAFF.

The genes are TRBV24-1 and TRBJ1-3; D possibly corresponds to TRBD1 (6 bases). The CDR3 sequence is 12 residues long. V was cut by 7 bases and J by 8 bases, with 11 bases left in between. Germline V lookup: CDR1 KGHDR, CDR2 SFDVKD. The CDR3, as DNA: TGTGCCACCAGGGACAGTTGGGACACCATATATTTT. Protein product: CATRDSWDTIYF.

The chain recombines TRBV9 with TRBJ2-7; D not resolved. Germline V lookup: CDR1 SGDLS, CDR2 YYNGEE. V was shortened by 0 bases and J by 0 bases, with 7 bases between the two germline ends. This CDR3 region has 14 residues. The CDR3 sequence is CASSVDPGSYEQYF. CDR3 nucleotides: TGTGCCAGCAGCGTAGACCCGGGCTCCTACGAGCAGTACTTC.

The sample holds a few counts of this clone. This chain links TRBV6-1 with TRBJ1-3, with 8 bases fitting TRBD1. V shed 3 bases and J 5 bases; nucleotides not matched to a gene: 3. The CDR3 covers 14 residues. Germline CDR1 MNHNS, CDR2 SASEGT. In DNA form, the CDR3 reads TGTGCCAGCAGTGAGTCAGGGGGCCGAAACACCATATATTTT. Translated: CASSESGGRNTIYF.

The chain uses TRBV25-1 and TRBJ2-7; tentatively, D is TRBD1 (5 bases). CDR3 length equals 13 residues. Per germline, CDR1 MGHDK and CDR2 SYGVNS. The V and J ends lost 6 bases and 2 bases respectively, with 11 bases between them. The CDR3 bases are TGTGCCAGCAGGAGCGAGGACACCTACGAGCAGTACTTC. As protein: CASRSEDTYEQYF.

The genes are TRBV24-1 and TRBJ2-1; tentative D call: TRBD1 (6 bases). CDR3 length: 16 residues. V dropped 3 bases and J dropped 8 bases, with 19 bases sitting between them. Germline-derived CDR1 and CDR2 are KGHDR and SFDVKD. The CDR3 nucleotides read TGTGCCACCAGTGATCTGACCGGGACATCGGGATATGAGCAGTTCTTC. As protein: CATSDLTGTSGYEQFF.

This chain uses TRBV19 with TRBJ1-5; 7 positions match TRBD1. Germline values: CDR1 LNHDA, CDR2 SQIVND (reference sequence). V lost 10 bases and J lost 0; bases outside the gene matches: 9. The CDR3 is 15 amino acids. The CDR3 DNA reads as TGTGCCAACCCGACAGGGAAATATAGCAATCAGCCCCAGCATTTT. Its translation: CANPTGKYSNQPQHF.

The genes are TRBV24-1 and TRBJ2-2; the D gene is possibly TRBD2 (6 bases). This CDR3 comprises 13 residues. Trimming pared 3 bases from V and 8 bases from J, leaving 9 bases between. Germline V gene data show CDR1 as KGHDR and CDR2 as SFDVKD. In DNA, the CDR3 is TGTGCCACCAGTGATCCGGGAGAAGGGGAGCTGTTTTTT. This codes for CATSDPGEGELFF.

The rearrangement links TRBV7-2 to TRBJ2-1, with a possible D match to TRBD2 (5 bases). The CDR3 totals 14 residues. In germline, CDR1 is SGHTA, CDR2 FQGNSA. The V end was cut by 4 bases, the J end by 4 bases, with 11 bases between. CDR3: CASSSVRGYNEQFF. Here the CDR3 DNA reads TGTGCCAGCAGCTCGGTCCGGGGATACAATGAGCAGTTCTTC.

The chain has TRBV9 and TRBJ1-1; D is possibly TRBD1 (5 bases). CDR3 length: 16 residues. Germline assignment: CDR1 SGDLS and CDR2 YYNGEE. V lost 1 base and J 1 base, leaving 14 bases between the germline ends. The CDR3 sequence: CASSVSPVGGNTEAFF. CDR3 sequence (DNA): TGTGCCAGCAGCGTATCGCCCGTGGGGGGGAACACTGAAGCTTTCTTT.

About this clone itself: Distinct nucleotide sequences in the sample also encode this CDR3. The chain carries TRBV5-1 and TRBJ2-1; 7 nucleotides match TRBD1. Germline CDR1 SGHRS, CDR2 YFSETQ. This CDR3 comprises 15 residues. V dropped 4 bases and J dropped 0; count of bases not matched to a gene: 4. Here the CDR3 reads CASSLSGGSYNEQFF. The CDR3 region has the DNA TGCGCCAGCAGCCTATCAGGGGGCTCCTACAATGAGCAGTTCTTC.

The V and J genes are TRBV7-2 and TRBJ2-5, with 11 bases fitting TRBD2. The CDR3 has 17 residues. Per the germline V gene, CDR1 is SGHTA and CDR2 is FQGNSA. The trim removed 2 bases at V and 0 bases at J, leaving 5 bases unmatched. CDR3 in amino acids: CASSLRLAGPYQETQYF. CDR3 coding DNA: TGTGCCAGCAGCTTACGACTAGCGGGACCGTACCAAGAGACCCAGTACTTC.

The V gene is TRBV28, the J gene TRBJ1-5; 7 bases are a match to TRBD1. Germline V CDR1 and CDR2: MDHEN, SYDVKM. This CDR3 region has 15 residues. The junction had 3 bases not matched to a gene; V was cut back by 2 bases and J by 2 bases. The CDR3 reads CASSLRQGGNQPQHF. For the CDR3, the DNA is TGTGCCAGCAGTTTACGACAGGGAGGCAATCAGCCCCAGCATTTT.

This rearrangement joins TRBV18 to TRBJ2-5, with 7 bases matching TRBD1. The germline gives CDR1 KGHSH, CDR2 LQKENI. V was clipped by 4 bases and J by 1 base; unmatched bases: 3. The CDR3 is made up of 14 amino acids. The CDR3 sequence: CASSQRDSQETQYF. The CDR3 bases are TGTGCCAGCTCACAACGGGACAGCCAAGAGACCCAGTACTTC.

The chain joins TRBV28 to TRBJ2-3; 7 bases agree with TRBD1. This CDR3 is built from 13 residues. V was pared by 6 bases and J by 7 bases, with 7 bases of the junction left unmatched. In germline, CDR1 is MDHEN, CDR2 SYDVKM. CDR3 DNA sequence: TGTGCCAGCAGGAAATCAGGGGGATATACGCAGTATTTT. It yields the protein CASRKSGGYTQYF.

This clone has just a few counts. The chain uses TRBV27 and TRBJ1-1; D remains ambiguous. CDR3 length: 13 amino acids. V lost 9 bases to trimming and J lost 5 bases, with 16 bases between them. CDR1 and CDR2 from the germline V gene are MNHEY and SMNVEV (reference sequence). The chain's CDR3 is CASSLGFRTEAFF. The CDR3 DNA sequence: TGTGCCAGTTCCCTCGGATTCAGGACTGAAGCTTTCTTT.

V usage is TRBV7-8 and J usage is TRBJ1-1, with D possibly TRBD1 on 5 matching bases. Trimming took off 0 bases at V and 1 base at J, with 9 bases between the two ends. CDR3 length: 15 amino acids. Germline loops: CDR1 SGHVS, CDR2 FQNEAQ. The CDR3 DNA sequence: TGTGCCAGCAGCTTAGCCCGACAGTCGAACACTGAAGCTTTCTTT. Its translation: CASSLARQSNTEAFF. The full variable domain, in which reference TRBV7-8 and TRBJ1-1 provide the parts outside the CDR3, is GAGVSQSPRYKVAKRGQDVALRCDPISGHVSLFWYQQALGQGPEFLTYFQNEAQLDKSGLPSDRFFAERPEGSVSTLKIQRTQQEDSAVYLCASSLARQSNTEAFFGQGTRLTVV.

V usage is TRBV4-1 and J usage is TRBJ2-5; D might be TRBD2 (7 bases). CDR1 MGHRA and CDR2 YSYEKL come from the germline V gene. The germline V and J ends were trimmed by 0 bases and 5 bases, with 16 bases remaining between them. CDR3 length: 16 residues. Here the CDR3 DNA reads TGCGCCAGCAGCCAAGATACTCGGGGGGCCTGGGAGACCCAGTACTTC. This gives the protein CASSQDTRGAWETQYF.

The gene calls are TRBV28 and TRBJ2-4; 10 positions match TRBD1. J was trimmed by 4 bases and V by 2 bases; bases with no gene match: 2. The CDR3 sequence is 15 residues long. The germline gives CDR1 MDHEN, CDR2 SYDVKM. CDR3 residues: CASSLKGQGKNIQYF. The CDR3, as DNA: TGTGCCAGCAGTTTAAAGGGACAGGGGAAAAACATTCAGTACTTC.

V gene TRBV5-1 combines with J gene TRBJ1-5; TRBD1 matches 8 bases. The length of the CDR3 is 16 residues. V was pared by 0 bases and J by 1 base, with 3 bases of the junction left unmatched. Germline CDR1 is SGHRS and CDR2 is YFSETQ. The CDR3 DNA reads TGCGCCAGCAGCTTGGCCAGGGGGCGGAGCAATCAGCCCCAGCATTTT. Protein: CASSLARGRSNQPQHF.

CDR3 nucleotide sequence: TGTGCCAGCAGTCCAGGGACATTAGTCTACAATGAGCAGTTCTTC. Encoded protein: CASSPGTLVYNEQFF. The chain carries TRBV7-3 and TRBJ2-1; a possible D gene is TRBD1 (6 bases). The germline gives CDR1 SGHTA, CDR2 FQGTGA. Trimming removed 6 bases at V and 3 bases at J, with 15 bases between. The CDR3 totals 15 residues.